This entry concerns a single TCR beta chain. The sample originates from a study of CD8 T cells in Susac syndrome. This CDR3 contains 16 residues. V lost 3 bases to trimming and J lost 0 bases, with 13 bases between them. CDR1 and CDR2 from the germline V gene are SGHDT and YYEEEE. RNA was extracted with the RNeasy kit, and a quantity of about 0.45 to 1 ug was reverse transcribed using random hexamers. TCRdb independently ran MiXCR on the immunoSEQ multiplex PCR reads; one entry per CDR3 protein. The repertoire holds 55,000 to 75,000 distinct CDR3 sequences, around 93% seen once, with roughly 0.15% in the top ten.

Source material: CD4+ T cells from PBMCs. The chain has TRBV5-6 and TRBJ1-5; D is undetermined. This clonotype was sampled from a human donor with Susac syndrome. The CDR3 region is CASSWTGLPSNQPQHF. The CDR3 DNA is TGTGCCAGCAGCTGGACTGGACTTCCTAGCAATCAGCCCCAGCATTTT.